This T cell receptor (beta chain) was observed in a study of post-analysis software for immune sequencing data. Study overall: In terms of disease course, relapsing-remitting, secondary progressive and progressive-relapsing multiple sclerosis were included. Study-wide results and limits: Versus controls, multiple sclerosis patients showed significantly lower diversity (normalized Chao1). Patients showed TRBV5-6, TRBV5-1 and TRBV20-1 among about five TRBV segments more frequent than in controls.

The CDR3 loop spans 14 amino acids. V lost 4 bases and J lost 1, with 12 bases in between. The germline CDR1 and CDR2 sequences are SGDLS and YYNGEE. Unique molecular identifiers tagged the TCR beta cDNA libraries. Input populations of 1 to 10 million T cells gave rise to roughly 0.5 million cDNA molecules. MiXCR, applied by TCRdb to the PCR reads, yields one record per CDR3 protein. The repertoire holds hundreds of thousands of distinct CDR3 sequences, with over 45% as singletons. This clonotype has just a few counts. As yet, its antigen is unknown. The TCR sequence derives from a girl aged 2 to 10 with multiple sclerosis. Sequenced material: blood. The genes are TRBV9 and TRBJ2-7, with D tentatively TRBD2 (5 bases). CDR3 loop: CASSPDVASYEQYF. Here the CDR3 DNA reads TGTGCCAGCAGCCCTGATGTAGCGTCCTACGAGCAGTACTTC.